This T cell receptor (beta chain) was identified during a study of cytomegalovirus exposure and HLA in healthy donors. Losses at the gene ends were 5 bases for V and 5 bases for J; bases not matched to a gene: 8. The CDR3 has 16 amino acids. Per germline, CDR1 SGHVS and CDR2 FQNEAQ. Vbeta (60) and Jbeta (13) primers were used in the PCR. Profiling relied on immunoSEQ multiplex PCR, and the TCRdb table lists in-frame clones only, not all of them. This sample has about 220,000 clones, with around 80% found just once. Although they were nominally healthy when sampled, donors likely had unrecorded immune exposures.

This sequence originates from a man between 35 and 55 years old in good health and CMV-seropositive. The source material was PBMCs. J is TRBJ2-2 and V is TRBV7-8, with 10 bases that match TRBD1. The CDR3 nucleotides read TGTGCCAGCAGCCCAAGACAGGGGGCATGGACCGGGGAGCTGTTTTTT. Translation gives CASSPRQGAWTGELFF.